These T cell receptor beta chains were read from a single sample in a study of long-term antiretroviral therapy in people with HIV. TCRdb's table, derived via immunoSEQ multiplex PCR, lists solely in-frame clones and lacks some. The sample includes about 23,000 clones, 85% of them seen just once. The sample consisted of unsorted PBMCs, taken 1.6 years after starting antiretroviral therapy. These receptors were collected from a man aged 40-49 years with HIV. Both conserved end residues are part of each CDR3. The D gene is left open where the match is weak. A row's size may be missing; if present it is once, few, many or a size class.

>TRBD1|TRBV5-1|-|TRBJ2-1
CASSLGWDSEQFF
TGCGCCAGCAGCCTTGGATGGGACAGTGAGCAGTTCTTC
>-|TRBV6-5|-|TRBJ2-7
CASSHRDGTSYEQYF
TGTGCCAGCAGCCACAGGGACGGAACTTCCTACGAGCAGTACTTC
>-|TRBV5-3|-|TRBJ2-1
CARRLEALDGQCSYNEQFF
TGTGCCAGAAGATTGGAGGCCCTTGACGGACAGTGCTCCTACAATGAGCAGTTCTTC
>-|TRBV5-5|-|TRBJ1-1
CASSLEPTIGQTNTEAFF
TGTGCCAGCAGCTTGGAGCCAACCATAGGACAGACGAACACTGAAGCTTTCTTT
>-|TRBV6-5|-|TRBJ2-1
CASRRTGPSRNEQFF
TGTGCCAGCAGGCGTACGGGTCCCTCTAGGAATGAGCAGTTCTTC
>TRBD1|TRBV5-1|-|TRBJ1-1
CASSLVQGQGTIQTLNTEAFF
TGCGCCAGCAGCTTGGTCCAGGGACAGGGGACAATACAGACCCTGAACACTGAAGCTTTCTTT
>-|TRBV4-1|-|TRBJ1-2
CASSQEQGPNYGYTF
TGCGCCAGCAGCCAAGAACAGGGTCCTAACTATGGCTACACCTTC
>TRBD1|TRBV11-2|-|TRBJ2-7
CASSLARGHPYEQYF
TGTGCCAGCAGCTTAGCCAGGGGGCACCCCTACGAGCAGTACTTC
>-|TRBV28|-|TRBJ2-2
CASRRDTNTGELFF
TGTGCCAGCAGACGGGACACAAACACCGGGGAGCTGTTTTTT
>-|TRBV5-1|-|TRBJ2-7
CASSLERSSYEQYF
TGCGCCAGCAGCTTGGAGAGGTCCTCCTACGAGCAGTACTTC
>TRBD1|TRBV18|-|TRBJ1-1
CASTGQAGTEAFF
TGTGCCAGCACGGGACAGGCGGGAACTGAAGCTTTCTTT
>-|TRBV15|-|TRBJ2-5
CATSRDRASLAQETQYF
TGTGCCACCAGCAGAGATCGGGCTAGCCTCGCCCAAGAGACCCAGTACTTC
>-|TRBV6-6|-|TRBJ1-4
CASSSPGQGGEKLFF
TGTGCCAGCAGTTCCCCTGGCCAAGGTGGCGAAAAACTGTTTTTT
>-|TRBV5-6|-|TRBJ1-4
CASSLVGGAEKLFF
TGTGCCAGCAGCTTGGTTGGCGGGGCCGAAAAACTGTTTTTT
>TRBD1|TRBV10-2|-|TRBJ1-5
CAIATGQAQPQHF
TGTGCCATCGCGACAGGGCAGGCTCAGCCCCAGCATTTT
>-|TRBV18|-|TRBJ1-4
CASSPPLNEKLFF
TGTGCCAGCTCACCACCCCTGAATGAAAAACTGTTTTTT
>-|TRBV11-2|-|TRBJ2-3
CASSPSPSRTDTQYF
TGTGCCAGCAGCCCCAGCCCCTCGAGAACAGATACGCAGTATTTT
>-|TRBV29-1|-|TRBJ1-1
CSVPGRNTEAFF
TGCAGCGTCCCGGGTCGGAACACTGAAGCTTTCTTT
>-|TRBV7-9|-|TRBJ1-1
CASSPAPGPWEAFF
TGTGCCAGCAGCCCGGCCCCGGGGCCCTGGGAAGCTTTCTTT
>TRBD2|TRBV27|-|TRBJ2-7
CASSPEREVRSYEQYF
TGTGCCAGCAGCCCGGAACGGGAGGTTAGGTCCTACGAGCAGTACTTC
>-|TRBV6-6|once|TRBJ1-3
CASSSIPGGGNTIYF
TGTGCCAGCAGTTCCATACCGGGGGGTGGAAACACCATATATTTT
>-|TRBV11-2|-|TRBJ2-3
CASSLDHTVPTDTQYF
TGTGCCAGCAGCTTAGATCATACAGTTCCCACAGATACGCAGTATTTT
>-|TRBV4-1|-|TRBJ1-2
CASSQPRGPSESYTF
TGCGCCAGCAGCCAACCCCGGGGGCCAAGCGAAAGCTACACCTTC